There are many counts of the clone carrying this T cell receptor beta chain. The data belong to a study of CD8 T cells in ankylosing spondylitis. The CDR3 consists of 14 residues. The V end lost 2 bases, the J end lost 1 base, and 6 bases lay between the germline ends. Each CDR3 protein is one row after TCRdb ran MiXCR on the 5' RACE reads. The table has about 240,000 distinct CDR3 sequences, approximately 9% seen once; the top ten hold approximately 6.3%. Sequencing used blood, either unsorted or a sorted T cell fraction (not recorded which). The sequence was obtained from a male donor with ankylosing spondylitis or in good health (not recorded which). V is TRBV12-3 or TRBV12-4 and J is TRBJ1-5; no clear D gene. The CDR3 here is CASSLSGSNQPQHF. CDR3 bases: TGTGCCAGCAGTTTATCGGGGAGCAATCAGCCCCAGCATTTT.